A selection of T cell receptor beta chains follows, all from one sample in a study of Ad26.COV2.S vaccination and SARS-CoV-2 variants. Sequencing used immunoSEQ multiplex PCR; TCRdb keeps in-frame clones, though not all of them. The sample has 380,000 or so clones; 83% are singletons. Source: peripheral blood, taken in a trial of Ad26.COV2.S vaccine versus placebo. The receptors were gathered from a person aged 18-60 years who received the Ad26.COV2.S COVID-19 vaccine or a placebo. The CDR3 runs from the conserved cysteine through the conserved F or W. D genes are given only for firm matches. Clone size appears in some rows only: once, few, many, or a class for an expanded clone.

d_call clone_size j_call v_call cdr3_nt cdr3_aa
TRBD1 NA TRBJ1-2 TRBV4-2 TGTGCCAGCAGGGGACAGGGGGCGTACTATGGCTACACCTTC CASRGQGAYYGYTF
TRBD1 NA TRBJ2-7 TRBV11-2 TGTGCCAGCAGCTCCGCTGGGGACAGATTTTACGAGCAGTACTTC CASSSAGDRFYEQYF
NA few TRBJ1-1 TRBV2 TGTGCCAGCAGTTACGACAGTGAAGCTTTCTTT CASSYDSEAFF
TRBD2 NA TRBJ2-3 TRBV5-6 TGTGCCAGCAGCTTCCTACTCGCGGGGGGGAGTCGAGATACGCAGTATTTT CASSFLLAGGSRDTQYF
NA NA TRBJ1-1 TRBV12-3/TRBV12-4 TGTGCCAGCAGTTTCGTGATGAACACTGAAGCTTTCTTT CASSFVMNTEAFF
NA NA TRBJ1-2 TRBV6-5 TGTGCCAGCAGCCCCCCCGGACGGCGCGTTAGTGGCTACACCTTC CASSPPGRRVSGYTF
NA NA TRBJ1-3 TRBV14 TGTGCCAGCAGCCTAAACTCTGGAAACACCATATATTTT CASSLNSGNTIYF
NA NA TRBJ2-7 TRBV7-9 TGTGCCAGCAGCTTAGGCGAGACCTACGAGCAGTACTTC CASSLGETYEQYF
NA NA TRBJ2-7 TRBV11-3 TGTGCCAGCAGCTTAAGGGAGGACGAGCAGTACTTC CASSLREDEQYF
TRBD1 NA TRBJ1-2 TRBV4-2 TGTGCCAGCAGCCAAGCGGACAGGGGAGACTATGGCTACACCTTC CASSQADRGDYGYTF
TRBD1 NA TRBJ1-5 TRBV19 TGTGCCAGTAGTACCCGACAGGGGACGAGTCAGCCCCAGCATTTT CASSTRQGTSQPQHF
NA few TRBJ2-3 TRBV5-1 TGCGCCTTCGCGAAGGGGCCAAGCACAGATACGCAGTATTTT CAFAKGPSTDTQYF
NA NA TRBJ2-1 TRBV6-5 TGTGCCAGCAGTTACCGCCGGGCCTCCGGTAATGAGCAGTTCTTC CASSYRRASGNEQFF
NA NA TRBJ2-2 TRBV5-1 TGCGCCAGCAGCCTTGAGGGGGAGACCACCGGGGAGCTGTTTTTT CASSLEGETTGELFF
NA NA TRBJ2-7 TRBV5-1 TGCGCCAGCAGTTACACTAGCTACGAGCAGTACTTC CASSYTSYEQYF
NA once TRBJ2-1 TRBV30 TGTGCCTGGAGCCGCGACAATGAGCAGTTCTTC CAWSRDNEQFF
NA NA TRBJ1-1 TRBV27 TGTGCCAGCAGCGGGGGACGGACTGAAGCTTTCTTT CASSGGRTEAFF
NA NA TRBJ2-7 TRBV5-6 TGTGCCAGCAGCAGAGGCCGGTGGCTCTACGAGCAGTACTTC CASSRGRWLYEQYF
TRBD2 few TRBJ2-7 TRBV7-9 TGTGCCAGCAGCTCAACATCGGGACTAGGAATTTACGAGCAGTACTTC CASSSTSGLGIYEQYF
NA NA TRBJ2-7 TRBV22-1 TGTCCTGGGAGCCCCCGAGGGGGTAGCTCCTACGAGCAGTACTTC CPGSPRGGSSYEQYF
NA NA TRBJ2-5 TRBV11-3 TGTGCCAGCAGTTTAAACCCGGGGGAGACCCAGTACTTC CASSLNPGETQYF
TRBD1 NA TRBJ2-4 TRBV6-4 TGTGCCAGCAATGGGACAGGGATGGTCAAAAACATTCAGTACTTC CASNGTGMVKNIQYF
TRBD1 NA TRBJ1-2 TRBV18 TGTGCCAGCTCAGCCCTGGGACAGAGCTTTACTTCTAACTATGGCTACACCTTC CASSALGQSFTSNYGYTF
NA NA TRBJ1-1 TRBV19 TGTGCCAGTAGTATAGGGGGCGCTGAAGCTTTCTTT CASSIGGAEAFF
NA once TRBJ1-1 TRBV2 TGTGCCAGCAGTCAGGGGAACACTGAAGCTTTCTTT CASSQGNTEAFF
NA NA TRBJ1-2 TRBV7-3 TGTGCCAGCAGCTTAAGCGGGACGGGTGGCTACACCTTC CASSLSGTGGYTF
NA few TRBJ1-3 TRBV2 TGTGCCAGCTCGGGACTTAGTGGAAACACCATATATTTT CASSGLSGNTIYF
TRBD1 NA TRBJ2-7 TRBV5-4 TGTGCCAGCAGCATGGGGACAGGGGATTTGCAGTACTTC CASSMGTGDLQYF
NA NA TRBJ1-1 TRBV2 TGTGCCAGCAGGGGCGACGGTTATGAAGCTTTCTTT CASRGDGYEAFF
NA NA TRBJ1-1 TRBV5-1 TGCGCCAGCAGCTTGGGTAGAGCGAACACTGAAGCTTTCTTT CASSLGRANTEAFF
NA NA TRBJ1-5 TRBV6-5 TGTGCCAGCAGTCTCGGACAGTATAGCAATCAGCCCCAGCATTTT CASSLGQYSNQPQHF
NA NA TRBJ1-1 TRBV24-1 TGTGCCACCAGTGACCCCGGCAGGGCCACTGAAGCTTTCTTT CATSDPGRATEAFF
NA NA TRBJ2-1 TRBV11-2 TGTGCCAGTGCCGGTCCCCGAACCTACAATGAGCAGTTCTTC CASAGPRTYNEQFF
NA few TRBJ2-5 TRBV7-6 TGTGCCAGCAGCTTGGGGGGAGGAGGGGAGACCCAGTACTTC CASSLGGGGETQYF
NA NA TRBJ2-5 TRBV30 TGTGCCTGGGAACCCGGGACTGCCCAAGAGACCCAGTACTTC CAWEPGTAQETQYF
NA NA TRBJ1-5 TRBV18 TGTGCCAGCTCACCTTACCAGGATAATCAGCCCCAGCATTTT CASSPYQDNQPQHF
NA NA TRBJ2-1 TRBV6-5 TGTGCCAGCAGTCCAGCAGCAAATGAGCAGTTCTTC CASSPAANEQFF
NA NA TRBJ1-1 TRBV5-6 TGTGCCAGCAGCTTGGTACGTCGGACTATGAACACTGAAGCTTTCTTT CASSLVRRTMNTEAFF
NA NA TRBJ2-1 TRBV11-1 TGTGCCAGCAGCTACAGGGTACCGGCCTACAATGAGCAGTTCTTC CASSYRVPAYNEQFF
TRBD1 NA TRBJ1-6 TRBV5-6 TGTGCCAGCAGCACCGGACAGGGCGCTGATTCACCCCTCCACTTT CASSTGQGADSPLHF
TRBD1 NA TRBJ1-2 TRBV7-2 TGTGCCAGCAGCTTCCGGGACAGGGGGCTCGGCTACACCTTC CASSFRDRGLGYTF
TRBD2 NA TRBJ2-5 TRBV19 TGTGCCACCCAAAGACTAGCGGGGGTTCAAGAGACCCAGTACTTC CATQRLAGVQETQYF
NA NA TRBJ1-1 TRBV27 TGTGCCAGCAGCCAGGGTTGGTACACTGAAGCTTTCTTT CASSQGWYTEAFF
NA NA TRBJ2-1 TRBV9 TGTGCCAGCAGCGTAGCGAGGAACTCTGATGAGCAGTTCTTC CASSVARNSDEQFF
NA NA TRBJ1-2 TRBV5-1 TGCGCCAGCAGCTTGCGAGGAGATTATGGCTACACCTTC CASSLRGDYGYTF
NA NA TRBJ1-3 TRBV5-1 TGCGCCAGCAGCTTGGACGGAGCTGGAAACACCATATATTTT CASSLDGAGNTIYF
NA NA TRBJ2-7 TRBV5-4 TGTGCCAGCAGCTCCTCCCCGGGGGGCATCTACGAGCAGTACTTC CASSSSPGGIYEQYF
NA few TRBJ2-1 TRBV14 TGTGCCAGCAGCCAAAGAGGGGCGTCGGCTGAGCAGTTCTTC CASSQRGASAEQFF
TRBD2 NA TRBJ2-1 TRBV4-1 TGCGCCAGCAGCCAAGGGCTATTTGGGACTAGTAATGAGCAGTTCTTC CASSQGLFGTSNEQFF
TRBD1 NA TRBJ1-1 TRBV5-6 TGTGCCAGCAGCTTGGAAACAGGGGGCACTGAAGCTTTCTTT CASSLETGGTEAFF
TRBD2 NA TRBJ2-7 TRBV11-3 TGTGCCAGCAGCTTAGTACTAGCGGGGACCTACGAGCAGTACTTC CASSLVLAGTYEQYF
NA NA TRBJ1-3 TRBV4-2 TGTGCCAGCAGCCAAGTGAGGGACGGCTCTGGAAACACCATATATTTT CASSQVRDGSGNTIYF
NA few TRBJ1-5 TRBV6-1 TGTGCCAGCAGTGAAAGCGGGGATATCTATCAGCCCCAGCATTTT CASSESGDIYQPQHF
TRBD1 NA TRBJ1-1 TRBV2 TGTGCCAGCAATGCCGTGACAGGGAGTCTCACTGAAGCTTTCTTT CASNAVTGSLTEAFF
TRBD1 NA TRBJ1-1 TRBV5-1 TGCGCCAGCAGCGGCGGTGTAGGGGGCATGAACACTGAAGCTTTCTTT CASSGGVGGMNTEAFF
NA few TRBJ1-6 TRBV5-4 TGTGCCAGCAGCCCGACCGGGGGGCGGGGGAATTCACCCCTCCACTTT CASSPTGGRGNSPLHF
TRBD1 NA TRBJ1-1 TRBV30 TGTGCCTGGAGTGACAGGGGAGCCACTGAAGCTTTCTTT CAWSDRGATEAFF
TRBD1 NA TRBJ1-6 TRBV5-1 TGCGCCAGCAGCCTAGGACAGGGACGATCACCCCTCCACTTT CASSLGQGRSPLHF
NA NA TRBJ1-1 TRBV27 TGTGCCAGCAGTTTAGGTGGTCTAAACACTGAAGCTTTCTTT CASSLGGLNTEAFF
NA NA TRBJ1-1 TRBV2 TGTGCCAGCAGTGAAGAGCGGAACACTGAAGCTTTCTTT CASSEERNTEAFF